The TCR beta chain under discussion was sequenced for a study of blood T cell repertoires in COVID-19. Study overall: Researchers got acute and convalescent COVID-19 samples from the United States, Italy and Spain. PBMCs, B-cell-depleted T cells, or T cells were the source of the cDNA or gDNA that made up the material.

TCRdb's table, derived via immunoSEQ multiplex PCR, lists solely in-frame clones and lacks some. This sample has 200,000 or so clones, with 80% to 85% found just once. This CDR3 is built from 14 residues. The V end lost 0 bases, the J end lost 8 bases, and 14 bases lay between the germline ends. Germline-derived CDR1 and CDR2 are SGHRS and YFSETQ. Recruits, aged about 18 to 95 years, lived in 24 US areas. Material for sequencing was PBMCs or T cells enriched from blood (not recorded which). The chain carries TRBV5-1 and TRBJ1-2; a weak D match, TRBD1 (6 bases). This sequence originates from a man in his forties who had recovered from COVID-19. This CDR3 reads CASSLGGTTFGYTF. The CDR3 coding sequence is TGCGCCAGCAGCTTGGGGGGGACAACATTCGGCTACACCTTC. The entire variable domain, with the rest obtained from reference TRBV5-1 and TRBJ1-2, is as follows: KAGVTQTPRYLIKTRGQQVTLSCSPISGHRSVSWYQQTPGQGLQFLFEYFSETQRNKGNFPGRFSGRQFSNSRSEMNVSTLELGDSALYLCASSLGGTTFGYTFGSGTRLTVV.